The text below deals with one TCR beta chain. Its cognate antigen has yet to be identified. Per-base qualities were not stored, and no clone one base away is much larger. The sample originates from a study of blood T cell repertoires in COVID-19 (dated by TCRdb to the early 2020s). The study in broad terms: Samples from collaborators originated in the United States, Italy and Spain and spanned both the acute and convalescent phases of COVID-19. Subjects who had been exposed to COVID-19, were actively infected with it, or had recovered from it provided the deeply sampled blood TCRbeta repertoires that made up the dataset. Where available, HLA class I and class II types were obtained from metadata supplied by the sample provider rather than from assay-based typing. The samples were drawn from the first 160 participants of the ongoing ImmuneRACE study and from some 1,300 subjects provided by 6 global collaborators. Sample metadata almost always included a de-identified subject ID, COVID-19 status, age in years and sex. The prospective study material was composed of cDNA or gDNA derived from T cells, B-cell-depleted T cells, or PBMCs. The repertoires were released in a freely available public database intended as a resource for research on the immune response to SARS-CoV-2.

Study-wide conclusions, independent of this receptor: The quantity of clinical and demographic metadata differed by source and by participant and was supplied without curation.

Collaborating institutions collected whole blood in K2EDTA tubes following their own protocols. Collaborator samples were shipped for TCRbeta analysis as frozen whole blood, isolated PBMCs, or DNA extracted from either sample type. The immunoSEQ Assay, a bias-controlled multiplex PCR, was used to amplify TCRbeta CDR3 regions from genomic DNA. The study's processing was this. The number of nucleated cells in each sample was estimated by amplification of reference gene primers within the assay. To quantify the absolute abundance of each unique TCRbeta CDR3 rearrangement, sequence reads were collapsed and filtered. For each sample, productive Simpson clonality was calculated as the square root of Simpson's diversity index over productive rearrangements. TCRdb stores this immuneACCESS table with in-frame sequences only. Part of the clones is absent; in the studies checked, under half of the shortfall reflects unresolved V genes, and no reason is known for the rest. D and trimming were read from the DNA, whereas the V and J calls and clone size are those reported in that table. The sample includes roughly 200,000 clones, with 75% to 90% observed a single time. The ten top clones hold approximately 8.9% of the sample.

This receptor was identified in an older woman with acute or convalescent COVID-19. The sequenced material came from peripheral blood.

For the CDR3, the sequence is CATSSRPGLAHQETQYF. The nucleotide sequence reads as follows: TGTGCCACCAGTTCCCGGCCGGGACTAGCGCATCAAGAGACCCAGTACTTC. The chain couples TRBV24-1 to TRBJ2-5; 10 of the junction bases match TRBD2. From the germline V gene, CDR1 is KGHDR and CDR2 is SFDVKD. The CDR3 has 17 amino acids, counting the end cysteine and phenylalanine. Only the CDR3 portion is preserved as DNA: 51 bases, with reading frame beginning at the first base. V and J are trimmed by 6 bases and 2 bases, and the gene matches miss 11 bases of the junction.